The 6 T cell receptor beta chains reported below all come from one sample, sequenced in a study of breast tumors, draining lymph nodes, adjacent tissues. TCRdb called the multiplex PCR reads again in MiXCR, with one record for every CDR3 protein. Of 150,000 to 200,000 distinct CDR3 sequences listed, about 34% are singletons. Breast cancer patients provided tissue from their axillary draining lymph nodes. Input material: axillary lymph node tissue. These receptors originate from a female donor with breast cancer. Some clones in this sample may be carry-over from other donors' samples.

Comments on this clonotype: No conserved phenylalanine or tryptophan ends this CDR3, so it is likely a read error. The V call is TRBV20-1, the J call TRBJ1-4; 7 bases map to TRBD1. This CDR3 has 14 amino acids. CDR1 DFQATT and CDR2 SNEGSKA come from the germline V gene (reference sequence). J was trimmed by 14 bases and V by 1 base; bases with no gene match: 13. CDR3 loop: CSARVVEGADKLFS. The CDR3 DNA reads TGCAGTGCTAGAGTGGTTGAGGGGGCCGACAAGCTGTTTTCT.

This clonotype was seen only a few times. Because the CDR3's place on the DNA is in doubt, the DNA is left out and the CDR3 is given as listed by TCRdb. The genes are TRBV29-1 and TRBJ1-1; TRBD1 was called by the table and not checked on the DNA. CDR1 and CDR2 (germline): SQVTM, ANQGSEA. The CDR3 contains 12 residues when both ends are counted. The CDR3: CSVDVGQGNVFF.

This clonotype was seen many times. The rearrangement uses TRBV20-1 and TRBJ1-5; D may be TRBD1 (5 bases). CDR1 is DFQATT and CDR2 is SNEGSKA in the germline V gene (reference sequence). The CDR3 is 17 residues long. V was trimmed by 0 bases and J by 0 bases, leaving 15 bases between them. As DNA, the CDR3 is TGCAGTGCTAGAGATGTGACAGACGATTATAGCAATCAGCCCCAGCATTTT. Its translation is CSARDVTDDYSNQPQHF.

This clonotype was seen at least ten times. This sequence joins TRBV11-1 and TRBJ1-4; 7 bases are shared with TRBD1. CDR3 length: 15 residues. CDR1 is SGHAT and CDR2 is FQDESV in the germline V gene (reference sequence). V gave up 4 bases and J gave up 0 bases; unmatched junction bases: 2. CDR3 amino acids: CASSWGQSTNEKLFF. CDR3 nucleotide sequence: TGTGCCAGCAGCTGGGGACAGTCAACTAATGAAAAACTGTTTTTT.

The rearrangement links TRBV9 to TRBJ2-7; 11 bases align to TRBD2. This CDR3 contains 16 residues. The germline V gene has CDR1 SGDLS and CDR2 YYNGEE. J was trimmed by 5 bases and V by 3 bases; bases with no gene match: 10. The chain's CDR3 is CASSEGTSGRRDEQYF. The CDR3 nucleotides read TGTGCCAGCAGCGAGGGGACTAGCGGCCGAAGGGACGAGCAGTACTTC.

V gene TRBV5-8 combines with J gene TRBJ2-3; TRBD2 matches at 9 bases. This CDR3 is built from 17 residues. Trimming removed 0 bases from V and 2 bases from J; junction bases left unmatched: 7. Germline CDR1 is SGHTS and CDR2 is YDEGEE. CDR3 sequence: CASSLVLTSGSTDTQYF. CDR3 DNA sequence: TGTGCCAGCAGCTTGGTCCTCACTAGCGGGTCCACAGATACGCAGTATTTT.